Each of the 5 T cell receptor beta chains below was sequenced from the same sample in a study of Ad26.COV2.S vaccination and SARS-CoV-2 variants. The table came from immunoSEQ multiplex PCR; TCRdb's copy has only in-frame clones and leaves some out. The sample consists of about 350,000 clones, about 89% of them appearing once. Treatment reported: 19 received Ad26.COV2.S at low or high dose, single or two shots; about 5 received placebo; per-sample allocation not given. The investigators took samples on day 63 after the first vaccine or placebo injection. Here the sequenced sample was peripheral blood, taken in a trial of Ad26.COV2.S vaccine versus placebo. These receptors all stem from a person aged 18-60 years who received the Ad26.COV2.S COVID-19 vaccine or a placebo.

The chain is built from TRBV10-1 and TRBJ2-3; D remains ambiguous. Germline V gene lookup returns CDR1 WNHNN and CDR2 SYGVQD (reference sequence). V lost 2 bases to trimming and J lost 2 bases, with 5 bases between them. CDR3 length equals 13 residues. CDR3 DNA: TGCGCCAGCAGTGAGACTGCCACAGATACGCAGTATTTT. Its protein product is CASSETATDTQYF.

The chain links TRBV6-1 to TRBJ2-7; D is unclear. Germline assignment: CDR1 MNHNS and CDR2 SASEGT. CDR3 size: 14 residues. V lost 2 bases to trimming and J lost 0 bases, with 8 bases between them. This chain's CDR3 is CASSEQTVSYEQYF. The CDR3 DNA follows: TGTGCCAGCAGTGAACAGACGGTCTCCTACGAGCAGTACTTC.

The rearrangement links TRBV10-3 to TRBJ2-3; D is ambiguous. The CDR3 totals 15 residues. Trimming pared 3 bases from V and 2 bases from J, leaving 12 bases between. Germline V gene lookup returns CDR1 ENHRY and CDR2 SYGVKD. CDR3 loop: CAISEDLGSTDTQYF. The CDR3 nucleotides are TGTGCCATCAGTGAAGACCTGGGGTCCACAGATACGCAGTATTTT.

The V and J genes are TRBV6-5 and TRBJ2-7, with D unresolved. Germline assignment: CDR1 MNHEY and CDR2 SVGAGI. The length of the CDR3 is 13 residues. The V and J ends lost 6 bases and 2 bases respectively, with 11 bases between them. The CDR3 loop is CASRDPDPYEQYF. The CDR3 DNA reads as TGTGCCAGCAGAGATCCGGACCCCTACGAGCAGTACTTC.

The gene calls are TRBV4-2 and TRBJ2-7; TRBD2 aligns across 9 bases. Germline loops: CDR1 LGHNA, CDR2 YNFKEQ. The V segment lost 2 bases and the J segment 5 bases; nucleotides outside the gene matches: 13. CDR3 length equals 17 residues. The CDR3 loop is CASSQRLGGGVEDEQYF. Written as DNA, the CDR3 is TGTGCCAGCAGCCAACGCCTAGGCGGGGGGGTTGAGGACGAGCAGTACTTC.